The 13 T cell receptor beta chains below come from one sample, sequenced in a study of T cell responses to AZD1222 COVID-19 vaccine. The protocol was immunoSEQ multiplex PCR, while the TCRdb copy is restricted to in-frame clones and leaves out a portion. In the table there are approximately 100,000 clones, 88% of which are singletons. The input for sequencing was peripheral blood, taken on day 0 of AZD1222 vaccination. All receptors come from an adult in good health.

V is TRBV18 and J is TRBJ2-4; 9 bases fit TRBD1. Germline CDR1 KGHSH, CDR2 LQKENI. The CDR3 is 16 residues long. With 3 bases clipped from V and 9 bases from J, the junction kept 12 bases outside the gene matches. In DNA form, the CDR3 reads TGTGCCAGCTCACCGCTAACCGGGACAGGGTTGGGCATTCAGTACTTC. Translating gives CASSPLTGTGLGIQYF.

The chain combines TRBV19 with TRBJ1-5; no reliable D call. The germline V and J ends were trimmed by 2 bases and 6 bases, with 14 bases remaining between them. This CDR3 region has 15 residues. Germline assignment: CDR1 LNHDA and CDR2 SQIVND (reference sequence). For the CDR3, the DNA is TGTGCCAGTAGTATATATCTCTCGGTAGCTCAGCCCCAGCATTTT. It translates to CASSIYLSVAQPQHF.

This clone was counted once. The V call is TRBV4-3, the J call TRBJ1-6; TRBD1 matches at 7 bases. CDR3 length: 16 residues. The germline V gene has CDR1 LGHNA and CDR2 YSLEER. The V and J ends lost 5 bases and 6 bases, in that order; junction bases with no gene match: 10. CDR3 bases: TGCGCCAGCAGCGACAACCGGGACAGACCTAATTCACCCCTCCACTTT. Translation gives CASSDNRDRPNSPLHF.

CDR3 in amino acids: CASRRTVNTEAFF. The CDR3 DNA reads TGTGCCAGCAGGAGGACAGTGAACACTGAAGCTTTCTTT. The rearrangement links TRBV27 to TRBJ1-1; TRBD1 might be the D (6 bases). The germline CDR1 and CDR2 sequences are MNHEY and SMNVEV (reference sequence). Trimming removed 6 bases at V and 0 bases at J, with 8 bases between. The CDR3 loop spans 13 amino acids.

The CDR3 DNA sequence: TGTGCCAGCAGTTTTTCAGGACAGGTCTATGGCTACACCTTC. It codes for CASSFSGQVYGYTF. The V call is TRBV28, the J call TRBJ1-2; the match to TRBD1 covers 7 bases. V lost 3 bases, J lost 4 bases, and 5 bases stayed unmatched. CDR1 and CDR2 (germline): MDHEN, SYDVKM. The CDR3 is 14 residues long.

This rearrangement joins TRBV28 to TRBJ1-2, with D perhaps TRBD1 (6 bases). Germline CDR1 reads MDHEN; CDR2 reads SYDVKM. Trimming took 3 bases from V and 8 from J, leaving 13 bases between them. This CDR3 has 13 amino acids. In nucleotides, the CDR3 is TGTGCCAGCAGTTTTAGTACAGGGAGGGGCTACACCTTC. Protein product: CASSFSTGRGYTF.

The chain links TRBV13 to TRBJ1-1, with 7 bases aligning to TRBD1. The CDR3 has 14 amino acids. Trimming at V came to 3 bases and at J to 5 bases, leaving 6 bases not matched to a gene. Germline values: CDR1 PRHDT, CDR2 FYEKMQ (reference sequence). CDR3: CASSFRQGNTEAFF. Here the CDR3 DNA reads TGTGCCAGCAGCTTTCGACAGGGTAATACTGAAGCTTTCTTT.

V and J are TRBV24-1 and TRBJ2-3; D is undetermined. Germline assignment: CDR1 KGHDR and CDR2 SFDVKD. The V gene lost 6 bases and the J gene lost 4 bases, with 10 bases spanning the gap. The CDR3 runs to 13 residues. CDR3 sequence: CATSKGWSDTQYF. The DNA for the CDR3 is TGTGCCACCAGTAAGGGCTGGTCAGATACGCAGTATTTT.

This clone was recorded a few times. CDR3 coding DNA: TGTGCCAGCAGCTTGGACACCTACGAGCAGTACTTC. It specifies CASSLDTYEQYF. This chain links TRBV5-6 with TRBJ2-7; the D is unclear. Germline CDR1 reads SGHDT; CDR2 reads YYEEEE. The CDR3 length is 12 residues. With 0 bases removed from V and 2 bases from J, the gap between germline ends came to 3 bases.

The V call is TRBV30, the J call TRBJ2-7; 10 positions match TRBD1. Germline CDR1 GTSNPN, CDR2 SVGIG (reference sequence). This CDR3 contains 15 residues. The ends lost 0 bases at V and 5 bases at J; junction bases unmatched: 7. CDR3 amino acids: CAWSVPGQGWDEQYF. Written as DNA, the CDR3 is TGTGCCTGGAGTGTACCGGGACAGGGGTGGGACGAGCAGTACTTC.

V gene TRBV10-2 combines with J gene TRBJ2-4; a possible D gene is TRBD2 (6 bases). This CDR3 has 15 amino acids. The germline V gene encodes CDR1 WSHSY and CDR2 SAAADI. The V end was cut by 1 base, the J end by 0 bases, with 7 bases between. This CDR3 reads CASSEWGVAKNIQYF. The CDR3 DNA is TGCGCCAGCAGTGAGTGGGGGGTAGCCAAAAACATTCAGTACTTC.

This chain links TRBV10-3 with TRBJ1-6; 7 bases map to TRBD1. This CDR3 is built from 16 residues. CDR1 is ENHRY and CDR2 is SYGVKD in the germline V gene. V was pared by 5 bases and J by 0 bases, with 4 bases of the junction left unmatched. This CDR3 is CAISISGGSYNSPLHF. CDR3 DNA: TGTGCCATCAGTATATCAGGGGGCTCCTATAATTCACCCCTCCACTTT.

The J gene is TRBJ2-2, the V gene TRBV5-4, with 8 nucleotides matching TRBD1. J was trimmed by 4 bases and V by 1 base; bases with no gene match: 6. The CDR3 extends over 16 amino acids. The V gene's germline CDR1 is SGHNT and CDR2 YYREEE (reference sequence). The CDR3 DNA is TGTGCCAGCAGCTTGTATCCAGGGGGCACCACCGGGGAGCTGTTTTTT. Protein: CASSLYPGGTTGELFF.